Below are 10 T cell receptor beta chains sequenced from a single sample in a study of blood T cell repertoires in COVID-19 (dated by TCRdb to about 2020). Library generation was performed with the immunoSEQ multiplex PCR assay. The source is immuneACCESS, and TCRdb retained only in-frame sequences with V and J called. Part of the clones is not carried over; for the studies checked, unresolved V genes explain less than half of this, and the remainder is unexplained. Counted in this sample were 60,000 to 85,000 clones; roughly 80% of them appeared once. The ten top clones hold about 20% of the sample. The sequencing input was peripheral blood. Receptor source: a woman in her fifties or sixties with acute or convalescent COVID-19.

This clone was recorded only once. This chain links TRBV7-2 with TRBJ1-6; D is ambiguous. V lost 4 bases and J lost 4, with 14 bases in between. In germline, CDR1 is SGHTA, CDR2 FQGNSA. This CDR3 contains 16 residues. The CDR3 spells CASSWKRGEYNSPLHF. The CDR3 nucleotides read TGTGCCAGCAGCTGGAAGCGGGGAGAATATAATTCACCCCTCCACTTT.

This clone has just a few counts. This chain joins TRBV6-5 and TRBJ1-2, with 9 positions matching TRBD1. The CDR3 runs 15 residues. V gave up 6 bases and J gave up 4 bases; unmatched junction bases: 9. Germline loops: CDR1 MNHEY, CDR2 SVGAGI. The CDR3 bases are TGTGCCAGCAGATCAACAGGGGGCTCAGGCTATGGCTACACCTTC. Its translation is CASRSTGGSGYGYTF.

This chain joins TRBV5-1 and TRBJ1-2; TRBD1 matches 8 bases. There are 12 residues in the CDR3. V was pared by 4 bases and J by 5 bases, with 1 base of the junction left unmatched. Germline V gene sequence: CDR1 SGHRS, CDR2 YFSETQ. The CDR3 DNA reads TGCGCCAGCAGCGGACAGGGTTATGGCTACACCTTC. It yields the protein CASSGQGYGYTF.

The CDR3 coding sequence is TGTGCCTGGACCCCCGGGACTTCGAGCTCCTACGAGCAGTACGTC. Translation: CAWTPGTSSSYEQYV. The gene calls are TRBV30 and TRBJ2-7; perhaps TRBD2 as D (6 bases). The CDR3 totals 15 residues. Germline V gives CDR1 GTSNPN, CDR2 SVGIG (reference sequence). V gave up 4 bases and J gave up 0 bases, with 16 bases separating them.

This clone turned up a few times. This chain links TRBV9 with TRBJ2-3, with 8 bases that match TRBD1. With V trimmed by 0 bases and J by 4 bases, 7 bases remained unmatched. This CDR3 is built from 16 residues. In germline, CDR1 is SGDLS, CDR2 YYNGEE. CDR3 DNA sequence: TGTGCCAGCAGCGTAGGGGCAGGGGGCGCGGCAGATACGCAGTATTTT. It codes for CASSVGAGGAADTQYF.

The chain recombines TRBV5-1 with TRBJ2-7; D is undetermined. Germline V CDR1 and CDR2: SGHRS, YFSETQ. Trimming shortened V by 0 bases and J by 3 bases, and 10 bases separated the two germline ends. This CDR3 contains 14 residues. CDR3 DNA: TGCGCCAGCAGCTTGGGAGGTTTTGACTACGAGCAGTACGTC. This translates into CASSLGGFDYEQYV.

The chain combines TRBV15 with TRBJ2-2; D may be TRBD1 (6 bases). Per the germline V gene, CDR1 is LNHNV and CDR2 is YYDKDF (reference sequence). Trimming cost V 0 bases and J 5 bases, with 16 bases left between them. The length of the CDR3 is 17 residues. The CDR3 DNA reads TGTGCCACCAGCAGAGATTCTATCGGCAGGGGAACCGGGGAGCTGTTTTTT. Its protein is CATSRDSIGRGTGELFF.

The V call is TRBV3-1 (or the pseudogene TRBV3-2), the J call TRBJ1-5, with 7 bases aligning to TRBD1. V lost 0 bases, J lost 2 bases, and 1 base stayed unmatched. The length of the CDR3 is 15 residues. Per germline, CDR1 LGHDT and CDR2 YNNKEL (reference sequence). The CDR3 coding sequence is TGTGCCAGCAGCCAAGAAGGACAGGGCAATCAGCCCCAGCATTTT. This encodes CASSQEGQGNQPQHF.

V usage is TRBV9 and J usage is TRBJ2-4, with D maybe TRBD1 (6 bases). In germline, CDR1 is SGDLS, CDR2 YYNGEE. V was trimmed by 0 bases and J by 8 bases, leaving 12 bases between them. The length of the CDR3 is 14 residues. The CDR3 sequence is CASSVDPQGYIQYF. The CDR3 nucleotides read TGTGCCAGCAGCGTAGATCCCCAGGGGTACATTCAGTACTTC.

CDR3 in DNA: TGTGCTAGTGGTCCACCCGGGACAGGGTTCTACAATGAGCAGTTCTTC. This encodes CASGPPGTGFYNEQFF. The gene calls are TRBV12-5 and TRBJ2-1, with TRBD1 matching 9 bases. Trimming at V came to 5 bases and at J to 3 bases, leaving 8 bases not matched to a gene. The CDR3 has 16 amino acids. Germline V gene data show CDR1 as LGHNT and CDR2 as FRNRAP.